What follows describes a single TCR beta chain. Its antigen is unidentified. TCRdb analysed the 5' RACE reads with MiXCR anew, one entry per CDR3 protein. The repertoire has some 96,000 distinct CDR3 sequences, 4.4% of them found once; the top ten carry around 20%. This CDR3 contains 15 residues. Looked up from germline, CDR1 is LGHDT and CDR2 is YNNKEL (reference sequence). Trimming took off 4 bases at V and 3 bases at J, with 16 bases between the two ends. The sample is drawn from a study of spatial heterogeneity in lung cancer. Study findings and constraints: Tumor mutation count correlated with how many alpha and beta TCRs expanded intratumorally.

Sample time point: sample taken at primary tumor resection. The chain joins TRBV3-1 to TRBJ2-7, with D maybe TRBD2 (6 bases). Sequences were derived from lung tumor tissue, sampled at surgery. This clonotype was sampled from a male donor with early-stage non-small cell lung cancer. CDR3 amino acids: CASSPRLEVGYEQYF. CDR3 DNA: TGTGCCAGCAGCCCAAGACTAGAAGTTGGCTACGAGCAGTACTTC.